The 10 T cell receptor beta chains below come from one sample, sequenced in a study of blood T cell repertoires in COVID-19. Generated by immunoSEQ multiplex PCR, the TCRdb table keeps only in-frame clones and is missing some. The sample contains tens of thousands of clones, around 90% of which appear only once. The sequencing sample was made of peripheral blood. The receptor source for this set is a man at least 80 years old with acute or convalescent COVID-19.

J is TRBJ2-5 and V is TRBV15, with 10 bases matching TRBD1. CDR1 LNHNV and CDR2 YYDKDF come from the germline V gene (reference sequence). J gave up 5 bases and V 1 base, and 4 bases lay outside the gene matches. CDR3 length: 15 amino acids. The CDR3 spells CATSRAGTGDETQYF. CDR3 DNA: TGTGCCACCAGCAGAGCCGGGACAGGGGATGAGACCCAGTACTTC.

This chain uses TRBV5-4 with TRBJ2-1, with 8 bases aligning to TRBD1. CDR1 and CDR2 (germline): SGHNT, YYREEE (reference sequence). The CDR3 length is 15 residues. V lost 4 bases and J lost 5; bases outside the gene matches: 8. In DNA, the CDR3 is TGTGCCAGCAGCCTCCGACAGGGGTCCCACAATGAGCAGTTCTTC. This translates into CASSLRQGSHNEQFF.

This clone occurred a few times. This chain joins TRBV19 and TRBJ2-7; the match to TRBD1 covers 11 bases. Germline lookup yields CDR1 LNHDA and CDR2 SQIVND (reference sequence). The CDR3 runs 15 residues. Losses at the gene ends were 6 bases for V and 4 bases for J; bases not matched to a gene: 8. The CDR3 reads CASSPGTGGRYEQYF. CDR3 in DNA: TGTGCCAGTAGCCCCGGGACAGGGGGAAGATACGAGCAGTACTTC. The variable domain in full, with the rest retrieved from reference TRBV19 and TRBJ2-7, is DGGITQSPKYLFRKEGQNVTLSCEQNLNHDAMYWYRQDPGQGLRLIYYSQIVNDFQKGDIAEGYSVSREKKESFPLTVTSAQKNPTAFYLCASSPGTGGRYEQYFGPGTRLTVT.

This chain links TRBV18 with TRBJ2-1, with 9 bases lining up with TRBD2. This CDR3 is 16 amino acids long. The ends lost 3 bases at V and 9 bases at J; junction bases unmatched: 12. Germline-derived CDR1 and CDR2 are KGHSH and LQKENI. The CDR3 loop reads CASSPGTSGRFVEQFF. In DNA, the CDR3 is TGTGCCAGCTCACCCGGCACGAGCGGGAGGTTCGTTGAGCAGTTCTTC. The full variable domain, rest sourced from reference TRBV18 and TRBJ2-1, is NAGVMQNPRHLVRRRGQEARLRCSPMKGHSHVYWYRQLPEEGLKFMVYLQKENIIDESGMPKERFSAEFPKEGPSILRIQQVVRGDSAAYFCASSPGTSGRFVEQFFGPGTRLTVL.

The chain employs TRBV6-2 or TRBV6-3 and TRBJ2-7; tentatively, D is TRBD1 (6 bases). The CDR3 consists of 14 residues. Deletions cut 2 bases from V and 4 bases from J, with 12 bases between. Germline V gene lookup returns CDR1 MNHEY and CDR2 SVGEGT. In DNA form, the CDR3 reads TGTGCCAGCAGTTACCCGCAGGGGTGGTACGAGCAGTACTTC. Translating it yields CASSYPQGWYEQYF.

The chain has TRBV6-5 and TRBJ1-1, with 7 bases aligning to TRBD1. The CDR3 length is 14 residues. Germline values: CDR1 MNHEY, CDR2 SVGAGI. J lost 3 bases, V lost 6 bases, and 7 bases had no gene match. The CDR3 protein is CASSLTGPYTEAFF. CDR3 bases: TGTGCCAGCAGCCTGACAGGGCCATACACTGAAGCTTTCTTT.

DNA for the CDR3: TGTGCCAGCAGCGAAGGACAACTCTATGGCTACACCTTC. Protein product: CASSEGQLYGYTF. The chain uses TRBV7-9 and TRBJ1-2; D possibly corresponds to TRBD1 (5 bases). The germline V and J ends were trimmed by 5 bases and 4 bases, with 11 bases remaining between them. CDR3 size: 13 residues. Germline V gives CDR1 SEHNR, CDR2 FQNEAQ (reference sequence).

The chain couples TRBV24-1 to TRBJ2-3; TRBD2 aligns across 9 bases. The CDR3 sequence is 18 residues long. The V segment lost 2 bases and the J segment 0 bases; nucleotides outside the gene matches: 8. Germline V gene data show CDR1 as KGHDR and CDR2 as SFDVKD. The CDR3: CATSDWGKRGASTDTQYF. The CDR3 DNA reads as TGTGCCACCAGTGATTGGGGTAAGCGGGGGGCGAGCACAGATACGCAGTATTTT.

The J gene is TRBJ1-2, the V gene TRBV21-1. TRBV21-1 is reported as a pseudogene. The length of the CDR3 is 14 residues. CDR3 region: CASSKGRVNYGYTF. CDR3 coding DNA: TGTGCCAGCAGCAAAGGTCGGGTAAACTATGGCTACACCTTC.

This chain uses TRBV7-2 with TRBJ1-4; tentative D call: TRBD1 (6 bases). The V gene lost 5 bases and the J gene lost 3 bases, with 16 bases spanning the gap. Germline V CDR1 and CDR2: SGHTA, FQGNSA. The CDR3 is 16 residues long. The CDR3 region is CASSHTTGQANEKLFF. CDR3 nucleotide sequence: TGTGCCAGCAGCCACACAACAGGGCAAGCTAATGAAAAACTGTTTTTT.